Shown below are 3 T cell receptor beta chains from a single sample sequenced in a study of cytomegalovirus exposure and HLA in healthy donors. Libraries were prepared by immunoSEQ multiplex PCR; TCRdb keeps only in-frame clonotypes and omits some of them. Among approximately 180,000 clones listed, 86% were seen once. The sequencing sample was made of PBMCs. Source of these receptors: a woman aged 18 to 35 in good health and CMV-seronegative.

The chain is built from TRBV2 and TRBJ1-5; TRBD1 matches at 11 bases. The germline V gene encodes CDR1 SNHLY and CDR2 FYNNEI. The ends lost 2 bases at V and 5 bases at J; junction bases unmatched: 17. The CDR3 contains 20 residues. The CDR3 reads CASSEYAGTGGPFGDQPQHF. The DNA of the CDR3 is TGTGCCAGCAGTGAATACGCCGGGACAGGGGGGCCTTTTGGGGATCAGCCCCAGCATTTT.

V usage is TRBV2 and J usage is TRBJ2-5, with D perhaps matching TRBD1 (6 bases). This CDR3 is 15 amino acids long. In germline, CDR1 is SNHLY, CDR2 FYNNEI. Trimming took 2 bases from V and 3 from J, leaving 13 bases between them. The CDR3 here is CASSERRTDEETQYF. Written as DNA, the CDR3 is TGTGCCAGCAGTGAAAGGCGGACAGACGAAGAGACCCAGTACTTC.

This clone was counted a few times. This chain connects TRBV7-9 to TRBJ2-7, with D tentatively TRBD1 (6 bases). The CDR3 has 14 amino acids. The germline gives CDR1 SEHNR, CDR2 FQNEAQ (reference sequence). The V and J ends lost 5 bases and 2 bases respectively, with 13 bases between them. The CDR3 coding sequence is TGTGCCAGCAGCCTTCGGGGACAAACCTACGAGCAGTACTTC. Its translation is CASSLRGQTYEQYF.